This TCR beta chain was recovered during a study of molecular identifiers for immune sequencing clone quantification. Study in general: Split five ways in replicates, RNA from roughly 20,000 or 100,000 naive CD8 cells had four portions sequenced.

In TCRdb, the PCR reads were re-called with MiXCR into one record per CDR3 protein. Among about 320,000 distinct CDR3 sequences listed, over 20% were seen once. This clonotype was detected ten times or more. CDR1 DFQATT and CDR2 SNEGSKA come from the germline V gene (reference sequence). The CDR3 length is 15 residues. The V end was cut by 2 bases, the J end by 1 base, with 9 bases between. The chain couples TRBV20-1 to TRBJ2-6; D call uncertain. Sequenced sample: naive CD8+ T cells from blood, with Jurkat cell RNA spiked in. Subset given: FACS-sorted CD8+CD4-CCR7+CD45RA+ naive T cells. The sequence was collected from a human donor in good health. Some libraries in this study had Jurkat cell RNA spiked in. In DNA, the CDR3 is TGCAGTGCTAGATCCTGGTTGTCTGGGGCCAACGTCCTGACTTTC. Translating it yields CSARSWLSGANVLTF.